This T cell receptor (beta chain) is from a study of B cell selection in AIRE deficiency. This clone was recorded only once. Its antigen is undetermined. Germline CDR1 and CDR2: MNHEY and SMNVEV (reference sequence). The length of the CDR3 is 18 residues. Trimming took 6 bases from V and 0 from J; bases not matched to a gene: 12. Conventional CD4 T cells were sorted as CD4+CD127+ cells. Healthy unrelated donors supplied the control samples. Whole-study results and caveats: Patient Tconv cells held approximately 30% of Treg sequences shared by healthy donors.

This table comes from immunoSEQ multiplex PCR, and its TCRdb copy is limited to in-frame clones, with some not included. The sample includes 20,000 to 30,000 clones, roughly 95% seen only once; the top ten take 0.2% to 0.25%. Sequencing was done on a sample of CD4+CD127+ conventional T cells sorted from PBMCs. This TCR derives from a human donor in good health. The chain couples TRBV27 to TRBJ2-3; TRBD2 matches at 10 bases. The CDR3 here is CASSPMGLAGGSTDTQYF. As DNA, the CDR3 is TGTGCCAGCAGCCCAATGGGCTTAGCGGGAGGTAGCACAGATACGCAGTATTTT.